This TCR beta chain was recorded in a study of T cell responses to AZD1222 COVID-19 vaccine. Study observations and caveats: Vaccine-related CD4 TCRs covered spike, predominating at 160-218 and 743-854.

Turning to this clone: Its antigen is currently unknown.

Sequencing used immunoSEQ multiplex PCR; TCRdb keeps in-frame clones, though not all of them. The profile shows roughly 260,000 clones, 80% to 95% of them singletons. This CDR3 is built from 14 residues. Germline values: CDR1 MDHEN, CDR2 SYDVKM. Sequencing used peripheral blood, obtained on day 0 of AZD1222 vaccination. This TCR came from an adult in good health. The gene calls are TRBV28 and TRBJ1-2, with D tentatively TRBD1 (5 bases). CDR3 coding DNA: TGTGCTTCAGCCGGGACTCGGATTAACTATGGCTACACCTTC. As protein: CASAGTRINYGYTF.